Below are 23 T cell receptor beta chains sequenced from a single sample in a study of T cell changes during pregnancy in multiple sclerosis. TCRdb keeps only in-frame clones here, not all; method: immunoSEQ multiplex PCR. The table lists 70,000 to 85,000 clones, 92% of them singletons. Here the sequenced sample was peripheral blood, taken before pregnancy. Receptors were obtained from a female donor with multiple sclerosis, enrolled in a pregnancy study.

The gene calls are TRBV5-6 and TRBJ1-3, with D hard to call. Per the germline V gene, CDR1 is SGHDT and CDR2 is YYEEEE. V was clipped by 3 bases and J by 4 bases, with 5 bases between them. The CDR3 runs 12 residues. CDR3 sequence reads: CASSSQGNTIYF. CDR3 DNA sequence: TGTGCCAGCAGCTCACAGGGAAACACCATATATTTT.

The V and J genes are TRBV6-6 and TRBJ1-3; TRBD1 is a possible D gene (6 bases). Germline CDR1 reads MNHNY; CDR2 reads SVGAGI (reference sequence). The CDR3 sequence is 14 residues long. V dropped 6 bases and J dropped 8 bases, with 17 bases sitting between them. CDR3 sequence: CASSRGYPGDTIYF. The CDR3 DNA follows: TGTGCCAGCAGCAGGGGTTACCCCGGAGACACCATATATTTT.

The rearrangement links TRBV28 to TRBJ1-1, with TRBD1 matching 7 bases. The V gene's germline CDR1 is MDHEN and CDR2 SYDVKM. This CDR3 contains 14 residues. With V trimmed by 10 bases and J by 0 bases, 8 bases remained unmatched. CDR3 residues: CATGTGALNTEAFF. In DNA, the CDR3 is TGTGCCACGGGAACAGGGGCCCTGAACACTGAAGCTTTCTTT.

V gene TRBV29-1 combines with J gene TRBJ2-3; 7 nucleotides agree with TRBD2. The CDR3 has 14 amino acids. Trimming removed 5 bases from V and 3 bases from J; junction bases left unmatched: 8. The germline gives CDR1 SQVTM, CDR2 ANQGSEA. The CDR3 DNA sequence: TGCAGCGTTTACGAGCGGGATGGGACAGATACGCAGTATTTT. Translating gives CSVYERDGTDTQYF.

The J gene is TRBJ2-1, the V gene TRBV4-2, with a weak D call TRBD2 (6 bases). The germline gives CDR1 LGHNA, CDR2 YNFKEQ. CDR3 length: 15 amino acids. Trimming stripped 0 bases from V and 6 bases from J, with 12 bases between. The CDR3 DNA sequence: TGTGCCAGCAGCCAAGATGGGGACTCTTTCAATGAGCAGTTCTTC. Its protein is CASSQDGDSFNEQFF.

Notes on this clone: Additional DNA sequences in this sample encode the identical CDR3. CDR3 in DNA: TGCGCCAGCAGCCTTGGACAGGGGGCAGCAACTAATGAAAAACTGTTTTTT. This gives the protein CASSLGQGAATNEKLFF. V gene TRBV4-1 combines with J gene TRBJ1-4; 11 bases agree with TRBD1. The CDR3 runs 17 residues. The ends lost 4 bases at V and 0 bases at J; junction bases unmatched: 4. CDR1 MGHRA and CDR2 YSYEKL come from the germline V gene.

The chain uses TRBV27 and TRBJ1-1; D gene ambiguous. The CDR3 length is 12 residues. Trimming shortened V by 7 bases and J by 0 bases, and 6 bases separated the two germline ends. Germline V gene sequence: CDR1 MNHEY, CDR2 SMNVEV (reference sequence). CDR3 sequence reads: CASTDLNTEAFF. The CDR3 bases are TGTGCCAGCACCGACTTGAACACTGAAGCTTTCTTT.

The chain uses TRBV30 and TRBJ2-3, with unresolved D. Germline-derived CDR1 and CDR2 are GTSNPN and SVGIG (reference sequence). The CDR3 is 15 residues long. V lost 1 base and J 1 base, leaving 12 bases between the germline ends. The chain's CDR3 is CAWSATDIRTDTQYF. The CDR3, as DNA: TGTGCCTGGAGTGCAACCGACATTCGCACAGATACGCAGTATTTT. Full variable domain (remainder filled in from reference TRBV30 and TRBJ2-3): SQTIHQWPATLVQPVGSPLSLECTVEGTSNPNLYWYRQAAGRGLQLLFYSVGIGQISSEVPQNLSASRPQDRQFILSSKKLLLSDSGFYLCAWSATDIRTDTQYFGPGTRLTVL.

The chain links TRBV6-5 to TRBJ2-7; 7 bases map to TRBD1. Per the germline V gene, CDR1 is MNHEY and CDR2 is SVGAGI. V gave up 6 bases and J gave up 6 bases; unmatched junction bases: 8. The CDR3 is 13 residues long. The CDR3 reads CASSRTGEGEQYF. In nucleotides, the CDR3 is TGTGCCAGCAGCAGAACAGGGGAAGGCGAGCAGTACTTC.

V usage is TRBV27 and J usage is TRBJ1-1; TRBD1 is a possible D gene (6 bases). Germline CDR1 reads MNHEY; CDR2 reads SMNVEV (reference sequence). Deletions cut 6 bases from V and 1 base from J, with 15 bases between. The CDR3 has 15 residues. The CDR3 loop is CASRISGAPNTEAFF. The CDR3 coding sequence is TGTGCCAGCAGGATATCAGGGGCCCCGAACACTGAAGCTTTCTTT.

V and J are TRBV20-1 and TRBJ2-3; 7 positions match TRBD1. The trim removed 6 bases at V and 6 bases at J, leaving 3 bases unmatched. The CDR3 spans 11 residues. From germline, CDR1 is DFQATT and CDR2 SNEGSKA (reference sequence). The CDR3 DNA follows: TGCAGTGCAGGGGGCAGGGATACGCAGTATTTT. This encodes CSAGGRDTQYF.

The J gene is TRBJ2-7, the V gene TRBV6-5; 7 bases line up with TRBD1. J was trimmed by 2 bases and V by 6 bases; bases with no gene match: 7. Germline V gene lookup returns CDR1 MNHEY and CDR2 SVGAGI. This CDR3 has 14 residues. CDR3 protein: CASRQDRAPYEQYF. CDR3 nucleotides: TGTGCCAGCAGACAAGACAGGGCCCCCTACGAGCAGTACTTC.

The J gene is TRBJ2-6, the V gene TRBV5-1; D might be TRBD1 (5 bases). The V end was cut by 0 bases, the J end by 0 bases, with 7 bases between. CDR3 length: 16 amino acids. Germline loops: CDR1 SGHRS, CDR2 YFSETQ. The CDR3 DNA reads as TGCGCCAGCAGCTTGGAACAGGCCTCTGGGGCCAACGTCCTGACTTTC. Its protein is CASSLEQASGANVLTF.

This chain uses TRBV2 with TRBJ2-1, with a possible D match to TRBD2 (6 bases). CDR3 length: 11 residues. V lost 7 bases to trimming and J lost 12 bases, with 13 bases between them. Germline V CDR1 and CDR2: SNHLY, FYNNEI. CDR3 bases: TGTGCCAGCAATTTGGCGGGGTTGCAGTTCTTC. Amino acid sequence: CASNLAGLQFF.

The table lists this clone with a few counts. The rearrangement links TRBV2 to TRBJ2-7; 8 nucleotides agree with TRBD2. The ends lost 5 bases at V and 10 bases at J; junction bases unmatched: 4. In germline, CDR1 is SNHLY, CDR2 FYNNEI. The CDR3 has 11 residues. CDR3 protein: CASSTGLAQYF. CDR3 nucleotides: TGTGCCAGCAGTACCGGACTAGCTCAGTACTTC.

This clone has a single count. Sequence at one end of the junction differs from germline and may be a read error. CDR3 coding DNA: TGTGCTAGCAGCTTAGCCCCCGCTAGCTACAATGAGCAGTTCTTC. This translates into CASSLAPASYNEQFF. The chain recombines TRBV7-7 with TRBJ2-1; no definite D call. This CDR3 comprises 15 residues. CDR1 and CDR2 (germline): SSHAT, FNYEAQ (reference sequence).

The gene calls are TRBV9 and TRBJ2-2, with D possibly TRBD1 on 5 matching bases. The CDR3 contains 13 residues. V lost 3 bases and J lost 6, with 9 bases in between. The V gene's germline CDR1 is SGDLS and CDR2 YYNGEE. The CDR3 is CASSEDMAGELFF. The CDR3 DNA reads TGTGCCAGCAGCGAGGACATGGCCGGGGAGCTGTTTTTT.

V gene TRBV29-1 combines with J gene TRBJ2-1; a possible D gene is TRBD2 (5 bases). The CDR3 contains 14 residues. Looked up from germline, CDR1 is SQVTM and CDR2 is ANQGSEA. The germline V and J ends were trimmed by 4 bases and 6 bases, with 16 bases remaining between them. The CDR3, as DNA: TGCAGCGTTGTAGCTTGGGAGTTAGGCAATGAGCAGTTCTTC. Protein sequence: CSVVAWELGNEQFF.

The J gene is TRBJ2-1, the V gene TRBV15; possible D gene TRBD2, 6 bases. Germline V gives CDR1 LNHNV, CDR2 YYDKDF (reference sequence). Between the trimmed V and J ends, which lost 3 bases and 0 bases, there was a span of 6 bases. The length of the CDR3 is 14 residues. CDR3 sequence: CATSSGSSYNEQFF. CDR3 sequence (DNA): TGTGCCACCAGCAGCGGGAGCTCCTACAATGAGCAGTTCTTC.

The V gene is TRBV7-9, the J gene TRBJ2-3; tentative D call: TRBD2 (6 bases). Germline V lookup: CDR1 SEHNR, CDR2 FQNEAQ (reference sequence). The CDR3 sequence is 14 residues long. V shed 5 bases and J shed 4 bases, with 13 bases lying between them. The CDR3 sequence is CASSKEGMADTQYF. The CDR3 nucleotides read TGTGCCAGCAGCAAGGAGGGGATGGCAGATACGCAGTATTTT. The full variable domain, its missing parts supplied by reference TRBV7-9 and TRBJ2-3, is DTGVSQNPRHKITKRGQNVTFRCDPISEHNRLYWYRQTLGQGPEFLTYFQNEAQLEKSRLLSDRFSAERPKGSFSTLEIQRTEQGDSAMYLCASSKEGMADTQYFGPGTRLTVL.

The rearrangement links TRBV7-2 to TRBJ2-1; 11 bases are shared with TRBD2. The CDR3 has 16 amino acids. The germline V gene encodes CDR1 SGHTA and CDR2 FQGNSA. V shed 2 bases and J 1 base; nucleotides not matched to a gene: 1. In DNA form, the CDR3 reads TGTGCCAGCAGCTTAACTAGCGGGAGATCCTACAATGAGCAGTTCTTC. Its protein product is CASSLTSGRSYNEQFF.

This clone was seen just once. The gene calls are TRBV30 and TRBJ2-5, with a weak D call TRBD2 (5 bases). V lost 3 bases, J lost 5 bases, and 13 bases lay in between. The CDR3 contains 13 residues. CDR1 is GTSNPN and CDR2 is SVGIG in the germline V gene (reference sequence). The CDR3 coding sequence is TGTGCCTGGAGAGCACTAGTGGGCGAGACCCAGTACTTC. The encoded protein is CAWRALVGETQYF. The whole variable domain, filled in from reference TRBV30 and TRBJ2-5, reads SQTIHQWPATLVQPVGSPLSLECTVEGTSNPNLYWYRQAAGRGLQLLFYSVGIGQISSEVPQNLSASRPQDRQFILSSKKLLLSDSGFYLCAWRALVGETQYFGPGTRLLVL.

This chain connects TRBV9 to TRBJ1-2, with D possibly being TRBD1 (5 bases). Trimming left V 4 bases short and J 4 bases short, with 14 bases between. The CDR3 is 14 residues long. CDR1 and CDR2 (germline): SGDLS, YYNGEE. CDR3 DNA: TGTGCCAGCAGCCCCCCCCGGGGGATCTATGGCTACACCTTC. Protein sequence: CASSPPRGIYGYTF.